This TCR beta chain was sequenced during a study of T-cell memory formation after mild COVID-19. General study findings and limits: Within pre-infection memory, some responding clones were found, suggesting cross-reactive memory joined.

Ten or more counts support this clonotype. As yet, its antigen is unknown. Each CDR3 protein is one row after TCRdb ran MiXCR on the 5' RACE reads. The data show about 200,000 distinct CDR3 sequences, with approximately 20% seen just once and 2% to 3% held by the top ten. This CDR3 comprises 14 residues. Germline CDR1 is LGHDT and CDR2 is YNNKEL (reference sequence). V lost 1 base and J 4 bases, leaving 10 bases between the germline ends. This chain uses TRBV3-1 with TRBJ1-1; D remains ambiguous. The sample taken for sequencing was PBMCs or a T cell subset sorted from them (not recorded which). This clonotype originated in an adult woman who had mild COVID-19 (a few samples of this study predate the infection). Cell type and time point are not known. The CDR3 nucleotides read TGTGCCAGCAGCCAAGTGCACGACGGCACTGAAGCTTTCTTT. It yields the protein CASSQVHDGTEAFF.